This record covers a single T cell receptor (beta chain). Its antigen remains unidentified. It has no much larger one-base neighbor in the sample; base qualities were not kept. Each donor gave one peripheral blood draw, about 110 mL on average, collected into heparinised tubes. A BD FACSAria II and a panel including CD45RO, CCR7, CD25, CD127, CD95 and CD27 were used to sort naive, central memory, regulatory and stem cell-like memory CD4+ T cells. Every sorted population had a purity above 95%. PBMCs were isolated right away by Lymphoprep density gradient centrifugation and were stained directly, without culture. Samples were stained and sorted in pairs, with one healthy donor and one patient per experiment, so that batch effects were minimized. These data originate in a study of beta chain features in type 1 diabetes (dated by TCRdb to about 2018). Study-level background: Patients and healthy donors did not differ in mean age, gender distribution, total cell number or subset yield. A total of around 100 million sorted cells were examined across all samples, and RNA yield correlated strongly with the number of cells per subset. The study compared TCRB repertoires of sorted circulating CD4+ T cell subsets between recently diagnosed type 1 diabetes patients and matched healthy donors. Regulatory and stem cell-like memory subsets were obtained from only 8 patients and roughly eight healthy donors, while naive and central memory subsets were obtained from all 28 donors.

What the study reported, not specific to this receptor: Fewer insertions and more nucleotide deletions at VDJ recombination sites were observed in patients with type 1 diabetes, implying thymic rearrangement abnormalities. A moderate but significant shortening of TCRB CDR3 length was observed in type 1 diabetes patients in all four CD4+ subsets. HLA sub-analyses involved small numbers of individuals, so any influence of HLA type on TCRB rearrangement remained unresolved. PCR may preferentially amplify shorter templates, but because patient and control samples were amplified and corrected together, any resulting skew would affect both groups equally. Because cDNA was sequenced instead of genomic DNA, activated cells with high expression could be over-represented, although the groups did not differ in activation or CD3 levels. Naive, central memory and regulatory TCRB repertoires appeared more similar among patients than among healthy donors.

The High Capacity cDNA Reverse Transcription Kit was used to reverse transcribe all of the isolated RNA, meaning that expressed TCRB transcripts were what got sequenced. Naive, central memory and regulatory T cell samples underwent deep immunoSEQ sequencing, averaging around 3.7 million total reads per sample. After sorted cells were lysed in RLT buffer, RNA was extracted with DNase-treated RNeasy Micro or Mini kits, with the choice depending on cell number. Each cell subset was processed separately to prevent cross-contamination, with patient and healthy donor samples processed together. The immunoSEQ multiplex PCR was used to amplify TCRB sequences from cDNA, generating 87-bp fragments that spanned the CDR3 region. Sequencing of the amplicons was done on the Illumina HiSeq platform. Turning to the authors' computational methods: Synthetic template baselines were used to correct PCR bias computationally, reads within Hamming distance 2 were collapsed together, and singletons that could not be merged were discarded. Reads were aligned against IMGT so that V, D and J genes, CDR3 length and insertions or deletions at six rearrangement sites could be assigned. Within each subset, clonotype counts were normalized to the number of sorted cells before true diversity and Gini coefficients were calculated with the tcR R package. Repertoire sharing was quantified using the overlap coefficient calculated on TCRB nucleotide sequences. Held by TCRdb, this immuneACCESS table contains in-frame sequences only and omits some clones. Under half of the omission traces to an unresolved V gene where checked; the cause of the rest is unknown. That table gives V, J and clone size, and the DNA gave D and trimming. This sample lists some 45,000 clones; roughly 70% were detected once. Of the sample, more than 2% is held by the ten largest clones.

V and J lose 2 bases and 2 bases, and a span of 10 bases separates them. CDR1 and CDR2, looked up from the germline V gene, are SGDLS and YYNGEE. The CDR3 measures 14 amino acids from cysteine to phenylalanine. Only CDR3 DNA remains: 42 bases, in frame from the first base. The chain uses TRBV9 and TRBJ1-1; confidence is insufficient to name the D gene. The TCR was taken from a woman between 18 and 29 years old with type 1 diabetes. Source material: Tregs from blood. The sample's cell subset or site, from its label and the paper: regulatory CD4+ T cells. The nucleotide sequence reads TGTGCCAGCAGCGTGGCGTGGGCAAACACTGAAGCTTTCTTT. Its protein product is CASSVAWANTEAFF. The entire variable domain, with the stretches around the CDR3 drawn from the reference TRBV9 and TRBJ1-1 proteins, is DSGVTQTPKHLITATGQRVTLRCSPRSGDLSVYWYQQSLDQGLQFLIQYYNGEERAKGNILERFSAQQFPDLHSELNLSSLELGDSALYFCASSVAWANTEAFFGQGTRLTVV.